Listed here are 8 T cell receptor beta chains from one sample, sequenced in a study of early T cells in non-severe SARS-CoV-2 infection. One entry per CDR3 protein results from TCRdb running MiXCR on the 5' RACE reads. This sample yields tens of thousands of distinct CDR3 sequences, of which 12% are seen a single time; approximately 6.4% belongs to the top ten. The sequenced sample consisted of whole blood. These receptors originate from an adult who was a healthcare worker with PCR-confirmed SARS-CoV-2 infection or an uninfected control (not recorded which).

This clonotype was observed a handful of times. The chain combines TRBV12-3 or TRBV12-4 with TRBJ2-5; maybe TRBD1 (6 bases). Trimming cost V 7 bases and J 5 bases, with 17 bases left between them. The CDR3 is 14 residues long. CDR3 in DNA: TGTGCCAGCACCAGGGGTAGGGCTCGGGAGACCCAGTACTTC. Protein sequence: CASTRGRARETQYF.

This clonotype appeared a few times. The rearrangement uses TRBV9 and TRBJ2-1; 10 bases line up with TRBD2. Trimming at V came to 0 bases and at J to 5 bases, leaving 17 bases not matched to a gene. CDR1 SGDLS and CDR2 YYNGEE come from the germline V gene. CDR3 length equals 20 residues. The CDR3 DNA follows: TGTGCCAGCAGCGTAGCTACTCCTACTAGCGGGGTGATCATGGACAATGAGCAGTTCTTC. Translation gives CASSVATPTSGVIMDNEQFF.

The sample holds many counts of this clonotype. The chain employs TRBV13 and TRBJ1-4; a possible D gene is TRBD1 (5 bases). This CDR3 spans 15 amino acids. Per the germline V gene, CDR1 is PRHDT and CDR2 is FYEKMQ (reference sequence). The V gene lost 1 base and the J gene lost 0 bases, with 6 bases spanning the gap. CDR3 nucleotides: TGTGCCAGCAGCTTAGTGGGGGCAACTAATGAAAAACTGTTTTTT. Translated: CASSLVGATNEKLFF.

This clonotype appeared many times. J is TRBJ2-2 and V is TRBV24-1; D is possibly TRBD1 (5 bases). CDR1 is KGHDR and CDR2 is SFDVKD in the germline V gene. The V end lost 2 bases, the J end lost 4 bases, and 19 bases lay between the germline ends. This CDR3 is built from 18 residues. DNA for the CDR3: TGTGCCACCAGTGATTCCGGACATTCTCATTATCGCACCGGGGAGCTGTTTTTT. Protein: CATSDSGHSHYRTGELFF.

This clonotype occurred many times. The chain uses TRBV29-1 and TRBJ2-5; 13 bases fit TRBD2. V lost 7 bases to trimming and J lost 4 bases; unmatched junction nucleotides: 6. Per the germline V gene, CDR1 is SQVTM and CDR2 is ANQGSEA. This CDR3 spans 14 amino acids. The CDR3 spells CSGRTSGSLETQYF. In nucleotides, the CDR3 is TGCAGCGGGAGGACTAGCGGGAGTTTAGAGACCCAGTACTTC. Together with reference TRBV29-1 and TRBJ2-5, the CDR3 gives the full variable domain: SAVISQKPSRDICQRGTSLTIQCQVDSQVTMMFWYRQQPGQSLTLIATANQGSEATYESGFVIDKFPISRPNLTFSTLTVSNMSPEDSSIYLCSGRTSGSLETQYFGPGTRLLVL.

The CDR3 sequence is CASSQGQRDEKLFF. The CDR3 nucleotides are TGTGCCAGCAGCCAAGGGCAAAGGGACGAAAAACTGTTTTTT. This rearrangement joins TRBV4-2 to TRBJ1-4; D possibly corresponds to TRBD1 (5 bases). Trimming removed 1 base at V and 8 bases at J, with 11 bases between. This CDR3 has 14 residues. The germline CDR1 and CDR2 sequences are LGHNA and YNFKEQ.

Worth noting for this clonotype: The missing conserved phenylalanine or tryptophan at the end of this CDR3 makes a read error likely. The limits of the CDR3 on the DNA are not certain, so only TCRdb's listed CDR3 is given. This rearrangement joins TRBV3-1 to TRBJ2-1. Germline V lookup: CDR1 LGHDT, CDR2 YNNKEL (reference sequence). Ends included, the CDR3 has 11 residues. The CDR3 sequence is CASSQGRVRLY.

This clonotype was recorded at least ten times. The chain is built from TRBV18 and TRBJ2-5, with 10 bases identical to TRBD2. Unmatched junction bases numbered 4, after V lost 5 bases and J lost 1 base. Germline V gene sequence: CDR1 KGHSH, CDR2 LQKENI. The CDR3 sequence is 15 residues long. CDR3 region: CASSELAGFQETQYF. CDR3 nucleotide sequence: TGTGCCAGCTCAGAACTAGCGGGATTCCAAGAGACCCAGTACTTC.